This T cell receptor beta chain stems from a study of chemoradiotherapy in HPV16-positive cancers. General observations from the study: Candidate HPV-specific clones and E7-related TCR motifs grew in tumor during treatment. In HPV16-positive patients, HPV-responsive T-cell expansion tracked better recurrence-free survival. HPV-specific T cells were functionally defined from only a couple of HPV16-positive patients.

Over chemoradiotherapy, repertoires were sampled more than once. Comments on this clone: Its antigen is unknown.

The assay was immunoSEQ multiplex PCR, and TCRdb's table has in-frame clones only and misses some. In the table there are 5,000 to 6,000 clones, roughly nine tenths of which are singletons. Per the germline V gene, CDR1 is KGHSH and CDR2 is LQKENI. CDR3 size: 13 residues. V was pared by 4 bases and J by 3 bases, with 9 bases between. This TCR was sampled from a human donor with HPV-associated anogenital cancer. The chain uses TRBV18 and TRBJ2-5; D gene unclear. Sequenced material: blood, taken from a patient who underwent chemoradiotherapy. The CDR3 spells CASSLTEKETQYF. DNA of the CDR3: TGTGCCAGCTCACTTACAGAGAAAGAGACCCAGTACTTC.